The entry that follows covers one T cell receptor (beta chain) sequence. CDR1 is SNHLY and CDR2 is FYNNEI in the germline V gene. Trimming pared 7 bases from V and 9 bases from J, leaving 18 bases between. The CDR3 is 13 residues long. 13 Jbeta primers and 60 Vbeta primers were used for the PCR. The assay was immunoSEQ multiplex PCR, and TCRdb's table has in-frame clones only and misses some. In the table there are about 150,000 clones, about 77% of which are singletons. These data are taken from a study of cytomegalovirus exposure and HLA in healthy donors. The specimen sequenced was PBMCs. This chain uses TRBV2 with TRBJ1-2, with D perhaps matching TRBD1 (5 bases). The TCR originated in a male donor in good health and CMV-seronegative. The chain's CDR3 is CASTSGLMGSYTF. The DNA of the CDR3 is TGTGCCAGCACCTCGGGACTCATGGGTAGCTACACCTTC. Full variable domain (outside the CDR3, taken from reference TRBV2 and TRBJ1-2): EPEVTQTPSHQVTQMGQEVILRCVPISNHLYFYWYRQILGQKVEFLVSFYNNEISEKSEIFDDQFSVERPDGSNFTLKIRSTKLEDSAMYFCASTSGLMGSYTFGSGTRLTVV.